This T cell receptor beta chain was sequenced during a study of graft-versus-host responses after intestinal transplantation. The overall study: Each transplant was multivisceral, liver-intestinal, or isolated intestinal. Recipients across the board were started on anti-thymocyte globulin induction, then kept on tacrolimus and steroids for approximately three years.

Study conclusions and caveats: Some GvH clones appeared in ileal mucosa or blood before recipient bone marrow. Allografts of patients with graft-donor T cell macrochimerism showed high graft-versus-host to host-versus-graft clone ratios.

The germline CDR1 and CDR2 sequences are SGHNT and YYREEE (reference sequence). This CDR3 has 14 amino acids. Using immunoSEQ multiplex PCR, the repertoire was profiled, and TCRdb retains in-frame clones only, with some absent. The sample consists of fewer than 95,000 clones, about 94% of them appearing once. With respect to this clone: Its antigen is currently unknown. At one end, the junction sequence differs from germline, possibly due to a read error.

This clonotype was sampled from a human donor who was the organ donor for an intestinal transplant. This chain connects TRBV5-4 to TRBJ2-7; the D gene could be TRBD1 or TRBD2 (6 bases each). Specimen: unstimulated CD4+ T cells sorted from spleen or lymph node cells, collected before transplant. The CDR3 sequence is CAGSPGDSRVTECF. DNA for the CDR3: TGTGCCGGCAGTCCAGGGGACTCCCGGGTAACGGAGTGCTTC.